Listed below are T cell receptor beta chains from one sample, sequenced in a study of beta chain features in type 1 diabetes. Assay: immunoSEQ multiplex PCR; the TCRdb copy retains only in-frame clones and omits some. This table has hundreds of thousands of clones, roughly 12% appearing once. Specimen: naive CD4+ T cells from blood. The receptors shown here come from a woman under 30 with type 1 diabetes. CDR3s leave out the opening cysteine and the closing phenylalanine or tryptophan. Fields, in order: V gene, clone size, J gene, D gene, CDR3 protein. The D gene is left open where the match is weak. The size of a clone is reported for some rows only, either as once, few or many, or as a class for expanded clones.

V gene: TRBV30
clone size: few
J gene: TRBJ1-3
D gene: -
CDR3 protein: AWSNRISGNTIY

V gene: TRBV5-1
clone size: few
J gene: TRBJ2-3
D gene: -
CDR3 protein: ASSPIRQSTDTQY

V gene: TRBV9
clone size: few
J gene: TRBJ2-2
D gene: -
CDR3 protein: ASSPSVPTGELF

V gene: TRBV4-3
clone size: few
J gene: TRBJ2-1
D gene: TRBD1
CDR3 protein: ASSQPGQGFGEQF

V gene: TRBV29-1
clone size: -
J gene: TRBJ1-2
D gene: TRBD1
CDR3 protein: SVGSTGSEGYT

V gene: TRBV28
clone size: -
J gene: TRBJ1-5
D gene: -
CDR3 protein: ASSEGGNQPQH

V gene: TRBV2
clone size: -
J gene: TRBJ2-3
D gene: -
CDR3 protein: ASDPTGTSTDTQY

V gene: TRBV10-3
clone size: -
J gene: TRBJ2-7
D gene: TRBD1
CDR3 protein: AIRQGAADEQY

V gene: TRBV5-1
clone size: -
J gene: TRBJ1-1
D gene: -
CDR3 protein: ASSSSDSLNTEAF

V gene: TRBV18
clone size: -
J gene: TRBJ2-1
D gene: -
CDR3 protein: ASSPQEDQIIEF

V gene: TRBV7-9
clone size: -
J gene: TRBJ2-7
D gene: -
CDR3 protein: ASSLGQYEQY

V gene: TRBV5-1
clone size: -
J gene: TRBJ2-1
D gene: TRBD1
CDR3 protein: ASSPRGQGRGEQF

V gene: TRBV5-1
clone size: -
J gene: TRBJ2-7
D gene: TRBD1
CDR3 protein: ASSSLPGQGTFEQY

V gene: TRBV19
clone size: few
J gene: TRBJ1-4
D gene: TRBD1
CDR3 protein: ASSFPGQGQEKLF

V gene: TRBV7-2
clone size: -
J gene: TRBJ1-2
D gene: -
CDR3 protein: ASSAVGLPNYGYT

V gene: TRBV23-1
clone size: -
J gene: TRBJ1-1
D gene: -
CDR3 protein: ASSQTTDTEAF

V gene: TRBV6-6
clone size: few
J gene: TRBJ2-3
D gene: TRBD2
CDR3 protein: ASSVGLVGTQY

V gene: TRBV19
clone size: -
J gene: TRBJ2-2
D gene: -
CDR3 protein: ASSIGGHTTGELF

V gene: TRBV19
clone size: -
J gene: TRBJ2-7
D gene: -
CDR3 protein: ASRKTLSYEQY

V gene: TRBV5-6
clone size: few
J gene: TRBJ1-4
D gene: TRBD1
CDR3 protein: ASSFGTANEKLF

V gene: TRBV9
clone size: once
J gene: TRBJ2-5
D gene: -
CDR3 protein: ASSATEGARGETQY

V gene: TRBV30
clone size: -
J gene: TRBJ2-1
D gene: TRBD2
CDR3 protein: AWSVRWGLAGGRRTYNEQF

V gene: TRBV11-2
clone size: -
J gene: TRBJ2-3
D gene: -
CDR3 protein: ASSLELFGRDTQY

V gene: TRBV10-3
clone size: few
J gene: TRBJ2-1
D gene: -
CDR3 protein: AINSGTHNEQF

V gene: TRBV7-9
clone size: few
J gene: TRBJ1-4
D gene: TRBD1
CDR3 protein: ASSQQGGPNEKLF

V gene: TRBV18
clone size: few
J gene: TRBJ1-1
D gene: -
CDR3 protein: ASSPIQGRTEAF

V gene: TRBV28
clone size: -
J gene: TRBJ2-1
D gene: TRBD2
CDR3 protein: ASNSGLAGGTVEQF

V gene: TRBV7-2
clone size: -
J gene: TRBJ1-2
D gene: -
CDR3 protein: ASSSRGGRGGGYT

V gene: TRBV5-1
clone size: few
J gene: TRBJ2-1
D gene: -
CDR3 protein: ASSSRSEQF